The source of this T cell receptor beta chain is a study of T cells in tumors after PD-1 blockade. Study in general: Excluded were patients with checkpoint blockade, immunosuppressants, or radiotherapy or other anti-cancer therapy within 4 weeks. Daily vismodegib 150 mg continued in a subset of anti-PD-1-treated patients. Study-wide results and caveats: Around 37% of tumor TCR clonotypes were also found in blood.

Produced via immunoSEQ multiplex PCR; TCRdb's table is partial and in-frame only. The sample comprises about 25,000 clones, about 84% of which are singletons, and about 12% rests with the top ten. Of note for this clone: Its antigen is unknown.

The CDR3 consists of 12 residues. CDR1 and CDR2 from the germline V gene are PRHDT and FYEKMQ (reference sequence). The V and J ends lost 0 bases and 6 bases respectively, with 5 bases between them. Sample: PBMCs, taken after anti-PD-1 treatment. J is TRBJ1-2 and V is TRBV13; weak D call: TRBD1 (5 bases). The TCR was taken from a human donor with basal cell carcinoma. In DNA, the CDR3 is TGTGCCAGCAGCTTAGGGGACAATGGCTACACCTTC. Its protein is CASSLGDNGYTF.